Listed below are T cell receptor beta chains from one sample, sequenced in a study of T cells expressing NK-cell markers. TCRdb reprocessed the 5' RACE reads, keeping one entry per CDR3 protein, no DNA. The sample spans 300,000 to 450,000 distinct CDR3 sequences; the ten largest clones claim roughly 5.2%. The sequenced sample was blood T cells: a sorted CD56 or NKG2C T cell subset, CD4+ or CD8+ T cells, or bulk PBMC T cells (not recorded which). The receptor source for this set is a man aged 18-75 years in good health. The CDR3 runs from the conserved cysteine through the conserved F or W. The order of the fields is J gene, V gene, clone size, CDR3 protein. Clone size is shown for a subset of rows, as once, few, many or a class of expanded clone.

TRBJ2-1 | TRBV24-1 | - | CATSDPTGRNEQFF
TRBJ1-6 | TRBV5-5 | - | CASRSSGSSYNSPLHF
TRBJ2-5 | TRBV5-1 | - | CASSGSGVPQETQYF
TRBJ2-7 | TRBV6-1 | - | CASSTTRGQGHEQYF
TRBJ1-6 | TRBV3-1 | - | CASSPGLLGSPLHF
TRBJ2-7 | TRBV5-1 | - | CASSPVGFDGGQYF
TRBJ1-2 | TRBV2 | - | CASSYGTVIINGYTF
TRBJ1-6 | TRBV5-1 | - | CASSLAGAVNNSPLHF
TRBJ1-2 | TRBV29-1 | - | CSVAYPTGTYGYTF
TRBJ1-2 | TRBV7-2 | - | CASSESRALGGYTF
TRBJ2-7 | TRBV11-2 | - | CASSLYPRGNEQYF
TRBJ2-4 | TRBV20-1 | - | CSASTPGGSGAKNIQYF
TRBJ2-7 | TRBV12-3/TRBV12-4 | - | CASSFVLGTGGEQYF
TRBJ1-2 | TRBV20-1 | - | CSATETPGLGYTF
TRBJ2-2 | TRBV6-2/TRBV6-3 | - | CASSYSSFRGLKTGNTGELFF
TRBJ2-4 | TRBV5-6 | - | CASSFGDRGNIQYF
TRBJ2-7 | TRBV20-1 | - | CSAINPGLRGSYEQYF
TRBJ2-7 | TRBV6-1 | - | CATSPQGMSYEQYF
TRBJ2-1 | TRBV12-3/TRBV12-4 | - | CASGLWGMGNEQFF
TRBJ2-3 | TRBV18 | - | CASSPPSGGTTDTQYF
TRBJ2-5 | TRBV11-2 | - | CASSLVGMVRQETQYF
TRBJ1-1 | TRBV5-1 | - | CASSVQGAGNTEAFF
TRBJ1-4 | TRBV5-6 | - | CASSSAGGVPEKLFF
TRBJ2-5 | TRBV6-2/TRBV6-3 | - | CASSYPVKETQYF
TRBJ2-7 | TRBV5-1 | - | CASSLGPGQETRKYF
TRBJ2-3 | TRBV5-1 | - | CASSFKILGTDTQYF
TRBJ1-1 | TRBV6-5 | - | CASSYSYRGNTEAFF
TRBJ2-5 | TRBV3-1 | - | CASSYRAETQYF
TRBJ2-5 | TRBV9 | - | CASSVAGLGQSGEETQYF
TRBJ2-7 | TRBV30 | - | CAWSLGTGTYEQYF
TRBJ2-1 | TRBV6-1 | - | CASSEFWGEQFF
TRBJ1-1 | TRBV5-4 | - | CASSRGSSMNTEAFF
TRBJ2-7 | TRBV6-2/TRBV6-3 | medium-sized | CASSFPSYEQYF
TRBJ2-7 | TRBV12-3/TRBV12-4 | - | CASSFDRVGEQYF
TRBJ2-1 | TRBV12-3/TRBV12-4 | - | CASRMTRSNEQFF
TRBJ2-7 | TRBV9 | - | CASSVGGSPYEQYF
TRBJ2-3 | TRBV29-1 | - | CSVGSGGPNTQYF
TRBJ1-1 | TRBV6-1 | - | CASSEFRGTEAFF
TRBJ2-7 | TRBV7-9 | - | CASSPPMGQGGYEQYF
TRBJ2-7 | TRBV18 | - | CASSPLATEYEQYF
TRBJ1-6 | TRBV3-1 | - | CASSQGAGGLTPLHF
TRBJ1-2 | TRBV14 | - | CASSQTTTKNYGYTF
TRBJ1-5 | TRBV27 | - | CASSFFSPPGDQPQHF
TRBJ2-7 | TRBV14 | - | CASSHPRGAGSYEQYF
TRBJ2-7 | TRBV3-1 | - | CASSPHLQDREQYF
TRBJ2-1 | TRBV9 | - | CASSVRTGALFNEQFF
TRBJ2-2 | TRBV20-1 | - | CSVGDSSVGTGELFF
TRBJ2-5 | TRBV7-2 | - | CASSYGLAGGNGETQYF
TRBJ1-2 | TRBV5-1 | - | CASRSSLTNRYGYTF